One and the same sample provided the 8 T cell receptor beta chains below, sequenced in a study of lymphopenia after photon versus proton radiotherapy. Libraries were prepared by immunoSEQ multiplex PCR; TCRdb keeps only in-frame clonotypes and omits some of them. The sample carries 83,000 or so clones, approximately 82% recorded once. The specimen was peripheral blood, collected from a patient treated with proton-based radiotherapy. The source of these receptors is a man in his sixties with pancreatic cancer.

The chain is built from TRBV7-8 and TRBJ2-6; 10 bases match TRBD1. After removal of 5 bases from V and 0 bases from J, the junction contained 7 bases not matched to a gene. Germline CDR1 and CDR2: SGHVS and FQNEAQ. CDR3 length: 18 amino acids. DNA of the CDR3: TGTGCCAGCAGCCATCGGACAGGGGGGATCTCTGGGGCCAACGTCCTGACTTTC. It encodes CASSHRTGGISGANVLTF.

The chain couples TRBV6-6 to TRBJ2-1; 8 nucleotides agree with TRBD2. Trimming removed 8 bases from V and 8 bases from J; junction bases left unmatched: 14. The CDR3 is 15 amino acids. The germline V gene has CDR1 MNHNY and CDR2 SVGAGI (reference sequence). Here the CDR3 DNA reads TGTGCCAGCCAAGAGGGAGGACTAGCCGGCGATGAGCAGTTCTTC. Its translation is CASQEGGLAGDEQFF.

Concerning this clone: The sample contains more than one DNA sequence encoding this CDR3. In nucleotides, the CDR3 is TGCGCCAGCAGCCCGACCGGGACACGCTCCTACGAGCAGTACTTC. It codes for CASSPTGTRSYEQYF. The chain uses TRBV4-1 and TRBJ2-7, with D tentatively TRBD1 (6 bases). The CDR3 consists of 15 residues. Germline V gene sequence: CDR1 MGHRA, CDR2 YSYEKL. V was shortened by 4 bases and J by 0 bases, with 13 bases between the two germline ends.

This clone was seen a few times. The CDR3 bases are TGTGCCAGCTACGGGACAGGGTTAAAAAATGGCTACACCTTC. Amino acid sequence: CASYGTGLKNGYTF. The gene calls are TRBV27 and TRBJ1-2, with 9 bases fitting TRBD1. Germline assignment: CDR1 MNHEY and CDR2 SMNVEV (reference sequence). V trimming: 8 bases; J trimming: 6 bases; junction bases outside the gene matches: 10. This CDR3 spans 14 amino acids.

The gene calls are TRBV11-2 and TRBJ1-1; D is perhaps TRBD1 (5 bases). The germline V gene has CDR1 SGHAT and CDR2 FQNNGV. Deletions cut 3 bases from V and 1 base from J, with 9 bases between. There are 14 residues in the CDR3. CDR3 protein: CASSFGRGNTEAFF. The CDR3 DNA sequence: TGTGCCAGCAGCTTTGGGAGGGGGAACACTGAAGCTTTCTTT.

A note on this clone: Other DNA sequences in this sample translate to the same CDR3. The chain combines TRBV30 with TRBJ2-5; D is uncertain. The germline V gene has CDR1 GTSNPN and CDR2 SVGIG (reference sequence). Trimming stripped 0 bases from V and 3 bases from J, with 2 bases between. This CDR3 comprises 11 residues. The DNA for the CDR3 is TGTGCCTGGAGTGTAAAAGAGACCCAGTACTTC. Translating gives CAWSVKETQYF.

V usage is TRBV7-9 and J usage is TRBJ1-4; D might be TRBD1 (5 bases). Trimming took off 5 bases at V and 7 bases at J, with 17 bases between the two ends. This CDR3 has 15 amino acids. Germline assignment: CDR1 SEHNR and CDR2 FQNEAQ (reference sequence). CDR3 region: CASSPTGTPGEKLFF. CDR3 bases: TGTGCCAGCAGCCCAACCGGGACCCCAGGTGAAAAACTGTTTTTT.

CDR3 region: CASSQTADTQYF. The CDR3 bases are TGCGCCAGCAGCCAAACCGCAGATACGCAGTATTTT. The chain is built from TRBV5-1 and TRBJ2-3; D call uncertain. Per germline, CDR1 SGHRS and CDR2 YFSETQ. CDR3 size: 12 residues. V lost 4 bases, J lost 4 bases, and 7 bases lay in between.